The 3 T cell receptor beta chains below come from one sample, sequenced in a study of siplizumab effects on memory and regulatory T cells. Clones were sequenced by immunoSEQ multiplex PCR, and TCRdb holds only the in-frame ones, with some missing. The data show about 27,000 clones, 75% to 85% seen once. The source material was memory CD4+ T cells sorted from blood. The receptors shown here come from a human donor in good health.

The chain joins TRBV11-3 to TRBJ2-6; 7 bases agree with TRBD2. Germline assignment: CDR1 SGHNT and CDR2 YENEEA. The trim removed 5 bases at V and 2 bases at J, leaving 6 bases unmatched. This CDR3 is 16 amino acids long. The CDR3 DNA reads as TGTGCCAGCAGCCCCCATGGGGGGGCTGGGGCCAACGTCCTGACTTTC. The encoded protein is CASSPHGGAGANVLTF.

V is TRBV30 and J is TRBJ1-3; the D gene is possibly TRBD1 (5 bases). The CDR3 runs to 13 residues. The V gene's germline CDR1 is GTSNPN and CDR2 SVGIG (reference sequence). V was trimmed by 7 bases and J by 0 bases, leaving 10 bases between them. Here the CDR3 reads CASTGRSGNTIYF. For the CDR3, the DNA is TGTGCCTCTACAGGACGCTCTGGAAACACCATATATTTT.

This chain's CDR3 is CSGLLAGVNEQFF. Here the CDR3 DNA reads TGCAGCGGCCTACTAGCGGGAGTAAATGAGCAGTTCTTC. The gene calls are TRBV29-1 and TRBJ2-1, with 11 bases identical to TRBD2. The CDR3 loop spans 13 amino acids. The V gene end was trimmed by 7 bases and the J gene end by 7 bases; junction bases not matched to a gene: 6. Per the germline V gene, CDR1 is SQVTM and CDR2 is ANQGSEA.